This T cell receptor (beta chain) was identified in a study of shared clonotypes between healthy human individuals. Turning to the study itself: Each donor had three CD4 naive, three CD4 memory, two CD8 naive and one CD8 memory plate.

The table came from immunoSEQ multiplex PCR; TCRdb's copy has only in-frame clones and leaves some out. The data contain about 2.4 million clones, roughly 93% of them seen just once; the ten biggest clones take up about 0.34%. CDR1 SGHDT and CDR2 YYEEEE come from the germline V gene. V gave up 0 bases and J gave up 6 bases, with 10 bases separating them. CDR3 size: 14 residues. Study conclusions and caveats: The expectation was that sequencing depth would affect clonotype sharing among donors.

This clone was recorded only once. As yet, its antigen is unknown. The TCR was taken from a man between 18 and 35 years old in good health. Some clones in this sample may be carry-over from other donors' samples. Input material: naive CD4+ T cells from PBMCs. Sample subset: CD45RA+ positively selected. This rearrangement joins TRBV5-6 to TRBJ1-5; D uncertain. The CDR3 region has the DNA TGTGCCAGCAGCTTGGGGGGTTGGGGTCAGCCCCAGCATTTT. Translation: CASSLGGWGQPQHF.